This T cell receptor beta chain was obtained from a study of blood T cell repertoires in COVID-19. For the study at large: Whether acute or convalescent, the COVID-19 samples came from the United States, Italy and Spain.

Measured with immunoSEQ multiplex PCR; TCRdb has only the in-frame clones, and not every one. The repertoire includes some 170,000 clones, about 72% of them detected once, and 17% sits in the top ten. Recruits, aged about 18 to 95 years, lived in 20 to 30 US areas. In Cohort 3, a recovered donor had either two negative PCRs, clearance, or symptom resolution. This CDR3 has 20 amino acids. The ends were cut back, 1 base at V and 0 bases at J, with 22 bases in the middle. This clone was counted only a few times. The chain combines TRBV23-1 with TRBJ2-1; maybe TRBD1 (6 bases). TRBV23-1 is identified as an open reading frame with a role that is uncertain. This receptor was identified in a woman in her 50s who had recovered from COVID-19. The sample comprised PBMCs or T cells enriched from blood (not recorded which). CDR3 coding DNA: TGCGCCAGCAGTCAATGTAACAGGGAAGAGTTGAGATACTCCTACAATGAGCAGTTCTTC. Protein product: CASSQCNREELRYSYNEQFF.